These T cell receptor beta chains were read from a single sample in a study of blood T cell repertoires in COVID-19. Here immunoSEQ multiplex PCR was the method, and the copy in TCRdb shows in-frame clones only, minus some. The sample records approximately 200,000 clones, nearly 90% being singletons. Sequenced: PBMCs or T cells enriched from blood (not recorded which). The receptors derive from a woman in her thirties or forties with acute COVID-19. Both conserved end residues are part of each CDR3. The D gene is left open where the match is weak. Where a row states a size, it is once, few, many or the class of an expanded clone; other rows omit it.

j_gene | len | d_gene | v_gene | abundance | CDR3nt | CDR3aa
TRBJ2-2 | 15 | TRBD2 | TRBV5-1 | . | TGCGCCAGCAGCTTGGCCGCGGGAGTTAACGGGGAGCTGTTTTTT | CASSLAAGVNGELFF
TRBJ2-6 | 14 | . | TRBV30 | . | TGTGCCTGGACTCCGGGGAGCTGGGCCAACGTCCTGACTTTC | CAWTPGSWANVLTF
TRBJ2-4 | 17 | . | TRBV12-5 | . | TGTGCTAGTGGTTTGGTAGGGGAAAGGCGGGCCAAAAACATTCAGTACTTC | CASGLVGERRAKNIQYF
TRBJ2-2 | 17 | TRBD1 | TRBV2 | . | TGTGCCAGCAGTGACGCCGGGACAGGGGGCGCAACCGGGGAGCTGTTTTTT | CASSDAGTGGATGELFF
TRBJ1-5 | 13 | . | TRBV28 | . | TGTGCCAGCTCGAGCTATAGCAATCAGCCCCAGCATTTT | CASSSYSNQPQHF
TRBJ1-4 | 15 | TRBD1 | TRBV19 | . | TGTGCCAGTAGTGCCCGGACAGGTGGTAATGAAAAACTGTTTTTT | CASSARTGGNEKLFF
TRBJ2-7 | 16 | TRBD2 | TRBV18 | . | TGTGCCAGCTCACCACCGACTAGCGGGCTACCCTACGAGCAGTACTTC | CASSPPTSGLPYEQYF
TRBJ2-5 | 13 | . | TRBV7-2 | . | TGTGCCAGCCGCGGAAGCAGTTCGGGGACCCAGTACTTC | CASRGSSSGTQYF
TRBJ1-1 | 15 | . | TRBV5-1 | . | TGCGCCAGCAGCTTAGCGGGGGCCGCGAACACTGAAGCTTTCTTT | CASSLAGAANTEAFF
TRBJ1-2 | 12 | TRBD1 | TRBV18 | . | TGTGCCAGCTCACGACAGGGGCCGGGCTACACCTTC | CASSRQGPGYTF
TRBJ2-2 | 14 | . | TRBV4-1 | once | TGCGCCAGCAGCCAAGATTTGGGAGCCGGGGAGCTGTTTTTT | CASSQDLGAGELFF
TRBJ2-6 | 16 | . | TRBV9 | once | TGTGCCAGCAGCGGTCAAAGCTTCTCTGGGGCCAACGTCCTGACTTTC | CASSGQSFSGANVLTF
TRBJ2-7 | 14 | . | TRBV18 | . | TGTGCCAGCTCACCAATCTCGCAGGCAGGAGAGCAGTACTTC | CASSPISQAGEQYF
TRBJ2-7 | 16 | . | TRBV5-1 | . | TGCGCCAGCAGCTCCCCCGCGGGAACCGACTCCTACGAGCAGTACTTC | CASSSPAGTDSYEQYF
TRBJ1-4 | 15 | TRBD1 | TRBV7-2 | . | TGTGCCAGCAGCTTTATACCGGGACAGGGCGAAAAACTGTTTTTT | CASSFIPGQGEKLFF
TRBJ1-2 | 11 | . | TRBV5-6 | . | TGTGCCAGCAGCTTCAGGGGTGGCTACACCTTC | CASSFRGGYTF
TRBJ1-6 | 14 | . | TRBV19 | . | TGTGCCAGTAGTATGATACAGGGTGGTTCACCCCTCCACTTT | CASSMIQGGSPLHF
TRBJ1-2 | 16 | . | TRBV7-9 | few | TGTGCCAGCAGCAGGTTCGCCGGGGGGCCTGCGGATGGCTACACCTTC | CASSRFAGGPADGYTF
TRBJ2-1 | 13 | . | TRBV2 | . | TGTGCCAGCACCGGAGCGGGCTACAATGAGCAGTTCTTC | CASTGAGYNEQFF
TRBJ1-2 | 13 | . | TRBV30 | . | TGTGCCTGGAGAAGGGGGTTTAACTATGGCTACACCTTC | CAWRRGFNYGYTF
TRBJ2-7 | 13 | . | TRBV27 | . | TGTGCCAGCAGTTTGGGCAGATACTACGAGCAGTACTTC | CASSLGRYYEQYF
TRBJ2-1 | 16 | TRBD2 | TRBV18 | once | TGTGCCAGCTCACCACCGACTAGCGGGGGATACAATGAGCAGTTCTTC | CASSPPTSGGYNEQFF
TRBJ2-7 | 13 | TRBD1 | TRBV18 | . | TGTGCCAGCTCCTCGACAGGGCGGTACGAGCAGTACTTC | CASSSTGRYEQYF